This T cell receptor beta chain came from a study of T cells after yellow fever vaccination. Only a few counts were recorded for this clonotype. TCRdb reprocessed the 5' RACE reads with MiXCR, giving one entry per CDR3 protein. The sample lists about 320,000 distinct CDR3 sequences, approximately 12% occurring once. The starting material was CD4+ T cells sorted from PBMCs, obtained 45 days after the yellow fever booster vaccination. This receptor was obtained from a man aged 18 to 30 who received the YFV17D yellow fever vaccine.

The CDR3 sequence: CASSLGTRVGQPQHF. In DNA, the CDR3 is TGTGCCAGCAGCCTAGGCACCCGGGTGGGTCAGCCCCAGCATTTT. This chain uses TRBV7-9 with TRBJ1-5; D is undetermined. Germline CDR1 and CDR2: SEHNR and FQNEAQ (reference sequence). CDR3 length: 15 amino acids. Trimming took off 5 bases at V and 6 bases at J, with 17 bases between the two ends.